This T cell receptor (beta chain) was retrieved from a study of blood T cells in healthy people across ages. As for this clonotype: Its antigen is still unknown.

CDR1 and CDR2 from the germline V gene are MNHEY and SVGAGI. The CDR3 is made up of 20 amino acids. General study findings and limits: The CMV status of each donor remained undetermined, and this could have confounded shifts in expanded clonotypes. Naive and antigen-experienced cells were not separated, limiting conclusive comparison.

Together with a sample-barcoded 5' primer, a J-beta primer mix was included in a second PCR lasting about 6 to 11 cycles. TCRdb reprocessed the 5' RACE reads via MiXCR and lists one record per CDR3 protein. The sample lists nearly 1 million distinct CDR3 sequences, just over 50% seen once, with about a fifth in the top ten. The V gene is TRBV6-5, the J gene TRBJ2-7; TRBD2 matches 9 bases. The J call may be faulty, since TRBJ2-5 better matches the DNA end. The sample taken for sequencing was blood. This receptor was identified in a woman between 55 and 75 years old in good health. The CDR3 loop is CASSSPVGTSLVLQQETQYF. DNA of the CDR3: TGTGCCAGCAGTTCCCCCGTGGGGACTAGCCTGGTCTTGCAACAAGAGACCCAGTACTTC.